A selection of T cell receptor beta chains follows, all from one sample in a study of memory CD4+ T cells and cytomegalovirus serostatus. TCRdb's table, derived via immunoSEQ multiplex PCR, lists solely in-frame clones and lacks some. Of 50,000 to 75,000 clones listed, about 81% are singletons. The sequenced sample was memory CD4+ T cells from blood. These receptors originate from an adult in good health and CMV-seronegative. The CDR3 runs from the conserved cysteine through the conserved F or W. A D gene is named only where the DNA matches it firmly. The size field is filled for only some rows; it gives once, few, many or a size class.

abundance: -; v_gene: TRBV5-1; j_gene: TRBJ2-5; d_gene: -; CDR3nt: TGCGCCAGCAAAACATCGTCGGGAGAGACCCAGTACTTC; CDR3aa: CASKTSSGETQYF
abundance: -; v_gene: TRBV12-5; j_gene: TRBJ2-1; d_gene: TRBD1; CDR3nt: TGTGCTAGTGGCTTAAGGGCGGGGACAGGGGTCTTTGAGCAGTTCTTC; CDR3aa: CASGLRAGTGVFEQFF
abundance: -; v_gene: TRBV28; j_gene: TRBJ2-5; d_gene: -; CDR3nt: TGTGCCAGCAAGTCAGGGAGTGAAGAGACCCAGTACTTC; CDR3aa: CASKSGSEETQYF
abundance: -; v_gene: TRBV5-1; j_gene: TRBJ1-3; d_gene: TRBD1; CDR3nt: TGCGCCAGCAGAGAAGGGGGCTTTGGAAACACCATATATTTT; CDR3aa: CASREGGFGNTIYF
abundance: -; v_gene: TRBV28; j_gene: TRBJ2-7; d_gene: TRBD2; CDR3nt: TGTGCCAGCAGTTTAGCGGGAGGCCGGTACGAGCAGTACTTC; CDR3aa: CASSLAGGRYEQYF
abundance: -; v_gene: TRBV11-2; j_gene: TRBJ1-5; d_gene: -; CDR3nt: TGTGCCAGCAGCTTAGACAGGGCCGGTCAGCCCCAGCATTTT; CDR3aa: CASSLDRAGQPQHF
abundance: -; v_gene: TRBV6-5; j_gene: TRBJ1-6; d_gene: TRBD1; CDR3nt: TGTGCCAGCACCCGGGACAGCTCCTATAATTCACCCCTCCACTTT; CDR3aa: CASTRDSSYNSPLHF
abundance: -; v_gene: TRBV5-4; j_gene: TRBJ2-4; d_gene: -; CDR3nt: TGTGCCAGCAGCCCGAACCCTCCGGGACATCAAGCCAAAAACATTCAGTACTTC; CDR3aa: CASSPNPPGHQAKNIQYF
abundance: -; v_gene: TRBV5-1; j_gene: TRBJ1-4; d_gene: TRBD1; CDR3nt: TGCGCCAGCAGCTCGGGGACAGCAGAAAAACTGTTTTTT; CDR3aa: CASSSGTAEKLFF
abundance: -; v_gene: TRBV9; j_gene: TRBJ2-1; d_gene: -; CDR3nt: TGTGCCAGCAGCTATCGTGGGGGTAATGAGCAGTTCTTC; CDR3aa: CASSYRGGNEQFF
abundance: -; v_gene: TRBV4-1; j_gene: TRBJ1-1; d_gene: -; CDR3nt: TGCGCCAGCAGCCAAGGGGCGGGGAACACTGAAGCTTTCTTT; CDR3aa: CASSQGAGNTEAFF
abundance: -; v_gene: TRBV7-3; j_gene: TRBJ2-2; d_gene: TRBD2; CDR3nt: TGTGCCAGCAGCTTACTGAGGACTAGCGGGAGGGCTGGGGCCGGGGAGCTGTTTTTT; CDR3aa: CASSLLRTSGRAGAGELFF
abundance: -; v_gene: TRBV6-5; j_gene: TRBJ2-7; d_gene: -; CDR3nt: TGTGCCAGCAGTTCTGACAGGAACTACGAGCAGTACTTC; CDR3aa: CASSSDRNYEQYF
abundance: few; v_gene: TRBV29-1; j_gene: TRBJ1-2; d_gene: TRBD1; CDR3nt: TGCAGCCTACGGACAGGGGGCGCCTATGGCTACACCTTC; CDR3aa: CSLRTGGAYGYTF
abundance: -; v_gene: TRBV11-2; j_gene: TRBJ2-7; d_gene: TRBD2; CDR3nt: TGTGCCAGCAGCCCAAGATCCCTAGCGGGTTACGAGCAGTACTTC; CDR3aa: CASSPRSLAGYEQYF
abundance: -; v_gene: TRBV6-1; j_gene: TRBJ2-5; d_gene: -; CDR3nt: TGTGCCAGCAGTGAAGGGGCGGCGCGGGGCCAAGAGACCCAGTACTTC; CDR3aa: CASSEGAARGQETQYF
abundance: -; v_gene: TRBV25-1; j_gene: TRBJ2-2; d_gene: -; CDR3nt: TGTGCCAGCAGTCTGGCCGGGAGTTCCGGGGAGCTGTTTTTT; CDR3aa: CASSLAGSSGELFF
abundance: -; v_gene: TRBV10-1; j_gene: TRBJ2-3; d_gene: -; CDR3nt: TGCGCCAGCAGTCGAGCTACTAGCACAGATACGCAGTATTTT; CDR3aa: CASSRATSTDTQYF
abundance: once; v_gene: TRBV30; j_gene: TRBJ1-2; d_gene: TRBD1; CDR3nt: TGTGCCTTCATCTTCCCGCAGGGGGCTGTAGGCTACACCTTC; CDR3aa: CAFIFPQGAVGYTF
abundance: -; v_gene: TRBV27; j_gene: TRBJ2-1; d_gene: TRBD2; CDR3nt: TGTGCCAGCAGTTTAGCCAGCGGGAGGCTCTACAATGAGCAGTTCTTC; CDR3aa: CASSLASGRLYNEQFF
abundance: -; v_gene: TRBV7-2; j_gene: TRBJ2-5; d_gene: -; CDR3nt: TGTGCCAGCAGCTTAGATACTTCCCAAGAGACCCAGTACTTC; CDR3aa: CASSLDTSQETQYF
abundance: -; v_gene: TRBV11-2; j_gene: TRBJ2-5; d_gene: -; CDR3nt: TGTGCCAGCAGCCAACTCGTTCCAAGACGGGCGAAAGAGACCCAGTACTTC; CDR3aa: CASSQLVPRRAKETQYF
abundance: -; v_gene: TRBV13; j_gene: TRBJ2-1; d_gene: TRBD1; CDR3nt: TGTGCCAGCAGCCGGGACAGGGGGGTAAATGAGCAGTTCTTC; CDR3aa: CASSRDRGVNEQFF
abundance: once; v_gene: TRBV4-1; j_gene: TRBJ2-3; d_gene: -; CDR3nt: TGCGCCAGCAGCCAAGGCCCGGGGAGCACAGATACGCAGTATTTT; CDR3aa: CASSQGPGSTDTQYF
abundance: -; v_gene: TRBV7-2; j_gene: TRBJ1-5; d_gene: -; CDR3nt: TGTGCCAGCAGCGGACGTTGGGGGGCTGGCAATCAGCCCCAGCATTTT; CDR3aa: CASSGRWGAGNQPQHF
abundance: few; v_gene: TRBV19; j_gene: TRBJ1-2; d_gene: -; CDR3nt: TGTGCCAGTAGTACAGGTTTAGTCAGCTCTGTAGGAGGCTACACCTTC; CDR3aa: CASSTGLVSSVGGYTF
abundance: -; v_gene: TRBV2; j_gene: TRBJ2-1; d_gene: -; CDR3nt: TGTGCCAGCAACTTCAACAGCGAGCAGTTCTTC; CDR3aa: CASNFNSEQFF
abundance: -; v_gene: TRBV25-1; j_gene: TRBJ2-6; d_gene: -; CDR3nt: TGTGCCAGCAGTGACCCGGGAACTGGGGCCAACGTCCTGACTTTC; CDR3aa: CASSDPGTGANVLTF
abundance: -; v_gene: TRBV30; j_gene: TRBJ2-5; d_gene: TRBD1; CDR3nt: TGTGCCTGGAATGGCTGGACAGGGGGCAGGGAGACCCAGTACTTC; CDR3aa: CAWNGWTGGRETQYF
abundance: once; v_gene: TRBV9; j_gene: TRBJ2-2; d_gene: TRBD2; CDR3nt: TGTGCCAGCAGCGTAGCGGGGGGGCTAGCCCTGAACACCGGGGAGCTGTTTTTT; CDR3aa: CASSVAGGLALNTGELFF
abundance: -; v_gene: TRBV7-3; j_gene: TRBJ2-3; d_gene: TRBD1; CDR3nt: TGTGCCAGCAGCTTATCCGGACAGGGTCAGGGGCAGTATTTT; CDR3aa: CASSLSGQGQGQYF
abundance: -; v_gene: TRBV2; j_gene: TRBJ2-1; d_gene: -; CDR3nt: TGTGCCAGCAGTGTTGGGGGGCCGAGAAATGAGCAGTTCTTC; CDR3aa: CASSVGGPRNEQFF
abundance: -; v_gene: TRBV5-1; j_gene: TRBJ2-7; d_gene: -; CDR3nt: TGCGCCAGCAGCTTGGGTTCGCGGAGGACCTCCTACGAGCAGTACTTC; CDR3aa: CASSLGSRRTSYEQYF
abundance: -; v_gene: TRBV11-2; j_gene: TRBJ1-2; d_gene: -; CDR3nt: TGTGCCAGCACCAGTGTCAGGAGCACCCATCCCTATGGCTACACCTTC; CDR3aa: CASTSVRSTHPYGYTF
abundance: -; v_gene: TRBV2; j_gene: TRBJ1-6; d_gene: -; CDR3nt: TGTGCCAGCACCCGGGACACCGGGGGAACACCCCTCCACTTT; CDR3aa: CASTRDTGGTPLHF
abundance: -; v_gene: TRBV6-1; j_gene: TRBJ2-7; d_gene: TRBD2; CDR3nt: TGTGCCAGCAGGGGACTAGCGGGAGTTGCGTACGAGCAGTACTTC; CDR3aa: CASRGLAGVAYEQYF
abundance: -; v_gene: TRBV2; j_gene: TRBJ2-3; d_gene: -; CDR3nt: TGTGCCAGCAGTGACATGGGGATCATCACAGATACGCAGTATTTT; CDR3aa: CASSDMGIITDTQYF
abundance: -; v_gene: TRBV10-1; j_gene: TRBJ1-5; d_gene: -; CDR3nt: TGCGCCATCCCGGACAGAAACAACTCCCAGCCCCAGCATTTT; CDR3aa: CAIPDRNNSQPQHF
abundance: few; v_gene: TRBV10-1; j_gene: TRBJ1-4; d_gene: -; CDR3nt: TGCGCCAGCAAGAACTGGCAAAATGAAAAACTGTTTTTT; CDR3aa: CASKNWQNEKLFF
abundance: -; v_gene: TRBV18; j_gene: TRBJ2-1; d_gene: TRBD2; CDR3nt: TGTGCCAGCTCACTTATAGCGGGAGATAGGAATGAGCAGTTCTTC; CDR3aa: CASSLIAGDRNEQFF
abundance: -; v_gene: TRBV28; j_gene: TRBJ1-1; d_gene: -; CDR3nt: TGTGCCAGCAGTAGGGCCTCAGAAGCTTTCTTT; CDR3aa: CASSRASEAFF
abundance: -; v_gene: TRBV11-2; j_gene: TRBJ2-7; d_gene: -; CDR3nt: TGTGCCAGCAGCTTCGAACGGGGGTCCTACGAGCAGTACTTC; CDR3aa: CASSFERGSYEQYF
abundance: -; v_gene: TRBV5-8; j_gene: TRBJ2-1; d_gene: TRBD2; CDR3nt: TGTGCCAGCAGCTTGGCCGCGGGACTAGCGGGAGGAACCTCCTACAATGAGCAGTTCTTC; CDR3aa: CASSLAAGLAGGTSYNEQFF
abundance: -; v_gene: TRBV2; j_gene: TRBJ2-5; d_gene: TRBD1; CDR3nt: TGTGCCAGCAGTGCAGACAGGGTCGTACTCCAGGAGACCCAGTACTTC; CDR3aa: CASSADRVVLQETQYF
abundance: few; v_gene: TRBV30; j_gene: TRBJ1-6; d_gene: -; CDR3nt: TGTGCCTGGAGTAGACAGCCCAATTCACCCCTCCACTTT; CDR3aa: CAWSRQPNSPLHF
abundance: -; v_gene: TRBV9; j_gene: TRBJ2-7; d_gene: TRBD2; CDR3nt: TGTGCCAGCAGCGCCGGGACTAGCGGAGAGCAGTACTTC; CDR3aa: CASSAGTSGEQYF
abundance: -; v_gene: TRBV2; j_gene: TRBJ2-7; d_gene: -; CDR3nt: TGTGCCAGCAGGGACCGAGGAGGGAGGCACTACGAGCAGTACTTC; CDR3aa: CASRDRGGRHYEQYF
abundance: -; v_gene: TRBV5-1; j_gene: TRBJ2-3; d_gene: TRBD2; CDR3nt: TGCGCCAGCAGCTTGACAGCGGGGCTCACAGATACGCAGTATTTT; CDR3aa: CASSLTAGLTDTQYF
abundance: -; v_gene: TRBV7-2; j_gene: TRBJ2-1; d_gene: -; CDR3nt: TGTGCCAGCAGCTTAGGCTACAGCTCCTACAATGAGCAGTTCTTC; CDR3aa: CASSLGYSSYNEQFF
abundance: -; v_gene: TRBV18; j_gene: TRBJ1-1; d_gene: -; CDR3nt: TGTGCCAGCTCACCAGCCATAATGAACACTGAAGCTTTCTTT; CDR3aa: CASSPAIMNTEAFF
abundance: -; v_gene: TRBV5-1; j_gene: TRBJ1-1; d_gene: -; CDR3nt: TGCGCCAGCTGGGGGCAAGTGAACACTGAAGCTTTCTTT; CDR3aa: CASWGQVNTEAFF
abundance: -; v_gene: TRBV7-6; j_gene: TRBJ1-2; d_gene: TRBD1; CDR3nt: TGTGCCAGCAGCGCGGGACAGGGCCACCACTATGGCTACACCTTC; CDR3aa: CASSAGQGHHYGYTF
abundance: -; v_gene: TRBV9; j_gene: TRBJ2-2; d_gene: -; CDR3nt: TGTGCCAGCAGCGGAACAGGCCCTTCGGGCACCGGGGAGCTGTTTTTT; CDR3aa: CASSGTGPSGTGELFF
abundance: -; v_gene: TRBV6-6; j_gene: TRBJ2-7; d_gene: -; CDR3nt: TGTGCCAGCAGTAACCGGGAGACATACGAGCAGTACTTC; CDR3aa: CASSNRETYEQYF
abundance: -; v_gene: TRBV6-1; j_gene: TRBJ1-1; d_gene: -; CDR3nt: TGTGCCAGCAGTGCGTCGTTAAGCACTGAAGCTTTCTTT; CDR3aa: CASSASLSTEAFF
abundance: -; v_gene: TRBV7-3; j_gene: TRBJ1-1; d_gene: -; CDR3nt: TGTGCCAGCAGCTCCGGGGAAGGCACTGAAGCTTTCTTT; CDR3aa: CASSSGEGTEAFF
abundance: -; v_gene: TRBV7-9; j_gene: TRBJ2-7; d_gene: TRBD2; CDR3nt: TGTGCCAGCAGCCCTATCCGCGGCGGTAGCGGGGGACTCAACGAGCAGTACTTC; CDR3aa: CASSPIRGGSGGLNEQYF
abundance: -; v_gene: TRBV27; j_gene: TRBJ1-5; d_gene: TRBD1; CDR3nt: TGTGCCAGCAGGGGACAGGGTGTCCAGCCCCAGCATTTT; CDR3aa: CASRGQGVQPQHF
abundance: -; v_gene: TRBV9; j_gene: TRBJ2-6; d_gene: TRBD1; CDR3nt: TGTGCCAGCAGCCCGCGACAGGGGCGTGGGGCCAACGTCCTGACTTTC; CDR3aa: CASSPRQGRGANVLTF
abundance: -; v_gene: TRBV30; j_gene: TRBJ2-3; d_gene: -; CDR3nt: TGTGCCTGGAAGACTAGTCCCTCTAGCACAGATACGCAGTATTTT; CDR3aa: CAWKTSPSSTDTQYF